These 8 T cell receptor beta chains were all obtained from the same sample, sequenced in a study of cytomegalovirus exposure and HLA in healthy donors. In the PCR, 60 Vbeta and 13 Jbeta primers were used. Data came from immunoSEQ multiplex PCR; TCRdb stores just in-frame clones and leaves some out. The data contain about 170,000 clones, roughly four fifths of them seen just once; the ten biggest clones take up less than 0.9%. Specimen: PBMCs. Receptor source: a female donor in good health and CMV-seronegative.

The V and J genes are TRBV29-1 and TRBJ1-5; D perhaps matches TRBD1 (6 bases). V gave up 5 bases and J gave up 7 bases, with 15 bases separating them. Germline V gives CDR1 SQVTM, CDR2 ANQGSEA. The CDR3 is 13 amino acids. In DNA, the CDR3 is TGCAGCGTTCAACAGGGAATATGGCAGCCCCAGCATTTT. It specifies CSVQQGIWQPQHF.

The V call is TRBV28, the J call TRBJ2-7; D is unclear. This CDR3 region has 14 residues. Germline CDR1 is MDHEN and CDR2 is SYDVKM. V gave up 6 bases and J gave up 5 bases, with 17 bases separating them. CDR3 region: CASRPQTVLHEQYF. As DNA, the CDR3 is TGTGCCAGCAGACCTCAAACAGTACTCCACGAGCAGTACTTC.

A remark on this clone: Other nucleotide sequences in the sample specify the same CDR3. Here the CDR3 reads CASSQAPFTTGNGYTF. For the CDR3, the DNA is TGCGCCAGCAGCCAGGCCCCCTTTACGACAGGGAATGGCTACACCTTC. The V gene is TRBV4-3, the J gene TRBJ1-2, with TRBD1 identical over 7 bases. Germline loops: CDR1 LGHNA, CDR2 YSLEER. The CDR3 is made up of 16 amino acids. V lost 3 bases to trimming and J lost 6 bases; unmatched junction nucleotides: 13.

The rearrangement uses TRBV10-3 and TRBJ2-3, with D possibly TRBD1 on 5 matching bases. V lost 3 bases, J lost 5 bases, and 12 bases lay in between. This CDR3 is built from 14 residues. Germline V gives CDR1 ENHRY, CDR2 SYGVKD. The CDR3 is CAISEVRQGDTQYF. DNA of the CDR3: TGTGCCATCAGTGAAGTCAGGCAGGGAGATACGCAGTATTTT.

The chain joins TRBV5-6 to TRBJ2-7; tentative D call: TRBD2 (5 bases). The CDR3 covers 13 residues. V lost 7 bases to trimming and J lost 3 bases, with 14 bases between them. Per germline, CDR1 SGHDT and CDR2 YYEEEE. CDR3 DNA sequence: TGTGCCAGCCAAACCGGGAACCTCTACGAGCAGTACTTC. It codes for CASQTGNLYEQYF. Full variable domain (missing parts from reference TRBV5-6 and TRBJ2-7): DAGVTQSPTHLIKTRGQQVTLRCSPKSGHDTVSWYQQALGQGPQFIFQYYEEEERQRGNFPDRFSGHQFPNYSSELNVNALLLGDSALYLCASQTGNLYEQYFGPGTRLTVT.

The genes are TRBV28 and TRBJ2-7; 12 bases match TRBD2. Germline V gene sequence: CDR1 MDHEN, CDR2 SYDVKM. The CDR3 extends over 18 amino acids. V lost 4 bases and J lost 3; bases outside the gene matches: 13. The CDR3 coding sequence is TGTGCCAGCAGTTCCCCGGTCCTGACTAGCGGGAGAAACTACGAGCAGTACTTC. Its protein is CASSSPVLTSGRNYEQYF.

CDR3 DNA: TGTGCCAGCAGTTCACCCTCCAGGGGGCTTGGTGGGGCCAACGTCCTGACTTTC. Residues: CASSSPSRGLGGANVLTF. This chain connects TRBV27 to TRBJ2-6, with 8 positions matching TRBD1. The V segment lost 4 bases and the J segment 3 bases; nucleotides outside the gene matches: 11. The CDR3 is made up of 18 amino acids. Germline-derived CDR1 and CDR2 are MNHEY and SMNVEV (reference sequence).

The CDR3 region has the DNA TGTGCCAGCAGATTCGACAGGGCTAATGAAAAACTGTTTTTT. Protein product: CASRFDRANEKLFF. The rearrangement links TRBV7-2 to TRBJ1-4; 7 bases match TRBD1. The CDR3 spans 14 residues. From germline, CDR1 is SGHTA and CDR2 FQGNSA. J gave up 3 bases and V 6 bases, and 4 bases lay outside the gene matches.